This TCR beta chain appears in the sequencing data of a study of blood T cell repertoires in COVID-19 (dated by TCRdb to 2018 to 2020). About the full investigation: Samples covering the acute and convalescent phases of COVID-19 were provided by collaborators in the United States, Italy and Spain. Where available, HLA class I and class II types were taken from metadata supplied by the sample provider and were not determined by assay-based typing. The repertoires were made available in a free public database intended to serve as a resource for research on the immune response to SARS-CoV-2. Sample metadata almost always included a de-identified subject ID, COVID-19 status, age in years and sex. Samples came from the ongoing ImmuneRACE study (first 160 participants) plus 1,254 subjects from 6 global collaborators. Deeply sampled blood TCRbeta repertoires from subjects exposed to, actively infected with, or recovered from COVID-19 were included in the dataset. The prospective study material was composed of cDNA or gDNA derived from T cells, B-cell-depleted T cells, or PBMCs.

Broader findings and caveats from the paper: Clinical and demographic metadata were provided uncurated, with the amount varying by source and participant.

Collaborating institutions collected whole blood in K2EDTA tubes following their own protocols. For TCRbeta analysis, collaborators shipped samples in one of three forms: frozen whole blood, isolated PBMCs, or DNA extracted from either of those sample types. TCRbeta CDR3 regions were amplified from genomic DNA by means of the immunoSEQ Assay, a bias-controlled multiplex PCR. The published analysis was carried out like this. Nucleated cell counts per sample were estimated from amplification of reference gene primers within the assay. To quantify the absolute abundance of each unique TCRbeta CDR3 rearrangement, sequence reads were collapsed and filtered. For each sample, productive Simpson clonality was calculated by taking the square root of Simpson's diversity index across productive rearrangements. The clones in this table, taken by TCRdb from immuneACCESS, are in-frame only. Not every clone is retained; where verified, under half of the shortfall comes from an unresolved V gene, and the cause of the rest is unknown. The V and J calls and clone size are taken from that table; D and trimming were inferred from the DNA. A total of around 200,000 clones appear in this sample, more than 75% of them only once. The ten top clones hold roughly 4.5% of the sample.

The germline V gene gives CDR1 as SGHTA and CDR2 as FQGNSA. Germline trimming: 5 bases from V, 5 bases from J; junction bases outside gene matches: 8. From its cysteine to its phenylalanine, the CDR3 spans 15 amino acids. Of the read, only the CDR3 DNA is kept; its 45 bases are in frame from base 1. With respect to this clone: Its cognate antigen has yet to be identified. No much larger clonotype is one base removed from it; base qualities were not supplied.

The receptor chain draws on TRBV7-2 and TRBJ2-5, with TRBD2 identical over 10 junction bases. This sequence originates from a woman aged 80 or over with acute or convalescent COVID-19. The sample consisted of peripheral blood. The CDR3 sequence is CASSRKAGGGETQYF. The DNA reads TGTGCCAGCAGCAGAAAAGCGGGAGGGGGGGAGACCCAGTACTTC.